This T cell receptor beta chain comes out of a study of blood T cell repertoires in COVID-19. In the study overall: The samples span acute and convalescent COVID-19 from the United States, Italy and Spain. T cells, B-cell-depleted T cells, or PBMCs supplied cDNA or gDNA.

Study processing details: Nucleated cell number was recorded as an estimate derived from reference gene primer amplification. Clones were read by immunoSEQ multiplex PCR, and TCRdb kept only the in-frame ones, dropping some. That table supplies the V and J calls and clone size; D and trimming were determined from the DNA. The table includes around 80,000 clones, approximately 80% detected once. During active infection, Seattle patients enrolled and were then monitored through disease. Sequenced input: peripheral blood. The sequence was obtained from a man between 45 and 60 years old with COVID-19, enrolled during active disease.

CDR3 in amino acids: CASSLYTQGGGQPQHF. Here the CDR3 DNA reads TGTGCCAGCAGTTTATACACACAGGGGGGGGGTCAGCCCCAGCATTTT. The chain uses TRBV28 and TRBJ1-5; 8 nucleotides match TRBD1. Per germline, CDR1 MDHEN and CDR2 SYDVKM. This CDR3 is 16 amino acids long. V was pared by 1 base and J by 6 bases, with 8 bases of the junction left unmatched. Combining the CDR3 with reference TRBV28 and TRBJ1-5 gives the whole variable domain DVKVTQSSRYLVKRTGEKVFLECVQDMDHENMFWYRQDPGLGLRLIYFSYDVKMKEKGDIPEGYSVSREKKERFSLILESASTNQTSMYLCASSLYTQGGGQPQHFGDGTRLSIL.